What follows are 17 T cell receptor beta chains derived from one specimen sequenced in a study of blood T cell repertoires in COVID-19. Only in-frame clones appear in the TCRdb table, and some are missing; sequencing was by immunoSEQ multiplex PCR. The table has approximately 260,000 clones, about nine tenths seen once. Sequencing was carried out using PBMCs or T cells enriched from blood (not recorded which). The source of these receptors is a woman between 40 and 55 years old with acute COVID-19.

This chain links TRBV25-1 with TRBJ2-1; possibly TRBD1 for D (5 bases). The V end was cut by 6 bases, the J end by 9 bases, with 6 bases between. This CDR3 has 10 residues. CDR1 is MGHDK, CDR2 SYGVNS, per germline. Here the CDR3 reads CASRGAEQFF. The CDR3 region has the DNA TGTGCCAGCAGAGGGGCTGAGCAGTTCTTC.

The chain carries TRBV21-1 and TRBJ2-5; the DNA was not used to check the table's D call, TRBD2. TRBV21-1 is a documented pseudogene. This CDR3 is 17 amino acids long. The DNA for the CDR3 is TGTGCCAGCAGCTGCCCGCGGGTAGCGGGTCGTAGAGAGACCCAGTACTTC. Translation gives CASSCPRVAGRRETQYF.

The chain couples TRBV19 to TRBJ1-6; the D gene is possibly TRBD1 (5 bases). V was pared by 9 bases and J by 4 bases, with 16 bases between. The CDR3 extends over 15 amino acids. CDR1 is LNHDA, CDR2 SQIVND, per germline (reference sequence). Here the CDR3 reads CASRSLGLYNSPLHF. CDR3 DNA: TGTGCCAGCCGGTCCTTGGGGCTATATAATTCACCCCTCCACTTT.

CDR3 nucleotide sequence: TGTGCCAGCAGTTACGAGGAGGGGAATAGGAAGCCCCAGCATTTT. Its translation is CASSYEEGNRKPQHF. This sequence joins TRBV6-2 or TRBV6-3 and TRBJ1-5; tentatively, D is TRBD1 (5 bases). V dropped 2 bases and J dropped 8 bases, with 16 bases sitting between them. CDR1 and CDR2 from the germline V gene are MNHEY and SVGEGT. This CDR3 is 15 amino acids long.

V gene TRBV11-3 combines with J gene TRBJ1-1; tentative D call: TRBD1 (5 bases). Between the trimmed V and J ends, which lost 8 bases and 1 base, there was a span of 14 bases. This CDR3 region has 14 residues. From germline, CDR1 is SGHNT and CDR2 YENEEA. The CDR3 spells CASGDLTANTEAFF. The CDR3 DNA follows: TGTGCCAGCGGCGATCTGACAGCGAACACTGAAGCTTTCTTT. Filled out from reference TRBV11-3 and TRBJ1-1, the complete variable domain reads EAGVVQSPRYKIIEKKQPVAFWCNPISGHNTLYWYLQNLGQGPELLIRYENEEAVDDSQLPKDRFSAERLKGVDSTLKIQPAELGDSAVYLCASGDLTANTEAFFGQGTRLTVV.

The rearrangement uses TRBV7-2 and TRBJ2-3; no reliable D call. The CDR3 is 16 amino acids. Trimming left V 1 base short and J 0 bases short, with 11 bases between. CDR1 is SGHTA, CDR2 FQGNSA, per germline. CDR3 bases: TGTGCCAGCAGCTTAGTCGGCGGCCCTAGCACAGATACGCAGTATTTT. Its protein is CASSLVGGPSTDTQYF.

The chain is built from TRBV7-2 and TRBJ2-3, with TRBD2 matching 14 bases. Germline V gives CDR1 SGHTA, CDR2 FQGNSA. V gave up 6 bases and J gave up 3 bases; unmatched junction bases: 11. CDR3 length: 18 residues. The CDR3 loop is CASSLTSGRAIGTDTQYF. CDR3 nucleotide sequence: TGTGCCAGCAGTCTGACTAGCGGGAGGGCCATCGGTACAGATACGCAGTATTTT.

In regard to this clone: Other nucleotide sequences from this sample produce the same CDR3. The chain links TRBV27 to TRBJ2-7; 8 bases match TRBD1. Trimming at V came to 6 bases and at J to 0 bases, leaving 4 bases not matched to a gene. The CDR3 is 14 amino acids. Germline assignment: CDR1 MNHEY and CDR2 SMNVEV (reference sequence). CDR3 amino acids: CASSLDRDSYEQYF. CDR3 nucleotide sequence: TGTGCCAGCAGCCTGGACAGGGACTCCTACGAGCAGTACTTC.

The rearrangement links TRBV27 to TRBJ1-2, with a weak D call TRBD1 (5 bases). The CDR3 is 17 residues long. Germline CDR1 is MNHEY and CDR2 is SMNVEV (reference sequence). Deletions cut 5 bases from V and 5 bases from J, with 24 bases between. The CDR3 bases are TGTGCCAGCAGTCCGGGGGTAGGGTCGGTCGGGCGATATGGCTACACCTTC. It encodes CASSPGVGSVGRYGYTF.

This clone was detected only once. The chain has TRBV19 and TRBJ2-2; TRBD1 aligns across 11 bases. V shed 10 bases and J 7 bases; nucleotides not matched to a gene: 11. The CDR3 runs 15 residues. Germline lookup yields CDR1 LNHDA and CDR2 SQIVND (reference sequence). CDR3: CATADRGRLVGELFF. The CDR3 region has the DNA TGTGCCACTGCGGACAGGGGGCGTTTGGTCGGGGAGCTGTTTTTT.

J is TRBJ2-6 and V is TRBV5-8; D is uncertain. CDR1 and CDR2 (germline): SGHTS, YDEGEE. The V gene lost 2 bases and the J gene lost 0 bases, with 6 bases spanning the gap. This CDR3 is built from 15 residues. The CDR3 region is CASSLANSGANVLTF. CDR3 bases: TGTGCCAGCAGCTTAGCGAACTCTGGGGCCAACGTCCTGACTTTC.

The chain is built from TRBV9 and TRBJ2-7; 10 bases align to TRBD2. The ends lost 4 bases at V and 3 bases at J; junction bases unmatched: 10. This CDR3 is built from 16 residues. Germline V gene lookup returns CDR1 SGDLS and CDR2 YYNGEE. The CDR3 is CASSSQREGSRYEQYV. CDR3 bases: TGTGCCAGCAGCTCCCAGCGGGAGGGAAGCCGCTACGAGCAGTACGTC.

The chain combines TRBV30 with TRBJ2-5; no clear D gene. CDR1 is GTSNPN and CDR2 is SVGIG in the germline V gene (reference sequence). V was pared by 4 bases and J by 1 base, with 7 bases between. The CDR3 has 12 residues. CDR3 nucleotides: TGTGCCTGGACCGCTACCCAAGAGACCCAGTACTTC. It translates to CAWTATQETQYF.

This clone appeared a single time. V is TRBV13 and J is TRBJ2-3, with D tentatively TRBD2 (5 bases). This CDR3 contains 15 residues. Germline lookup yields CDR1 PRHDT and CDR2 FYEKMQ (reference sequence). The V end was cut by 1 base, the J end by 1 base, with 9 bases between. The CDR3 spells CASSLEAEGTDTQYF. CDR3 DNA sequence: TGTGCCAGCAGCTTAGAAGCGGAAGGCACAGATACGCAGTATTTT.

This chain connects TRBV18 to TRBJ1-2; D not certain. V lost 0 bases, J lost 14 bases, and 22 bases lay in between. The V gene's germline CDR1 is KGHSH and CDR2 LQKENI. There are 15 residues in the CDR3. CDR3 in amino acids: CASSPPELMLQVKTF. Written as DNA, the CDR3 is TGTGCCAGCTCACCACCAGAATTGATGCTTCAGGTGAAAACCTTC.

This chain joins TRBV3-1 (or the pseudogene TRBV3-2) and TRBJ2-5, with a tentative D call TRBD1 (6 bases). Looked up from germline, CDR1 is LGHDT and CDR2 is YNNKEL (reference sequence). V lost 0 bases, J lost 4 bases, and 12 bases lay in between. The CDR3 runs to 15 residues. The CDR3 DNA is TGTGCCAGCAGCCAAGATGGTCAGACAGGAGAGACCCAGTACTTC. Its protein product is CASSQDGQTGETQYF.

The chain employs TRBV27 and TRBJ2-7; possibly TRBD2 for D (5 bases). Germline V gives CDR1 MNHEY, CDR2 SMNVEV (reference sequence). V lost 6 bases to trimming and J lost 5 bases, with 20 bases between them. This CDR3 region has 15 residues. The CDR3 bases are TGTGCCAGCAGCCTGCAGAGGGCCTCACGAGACGAGCAGTACTTC. It specifies CASSLQRASRDEQYF.